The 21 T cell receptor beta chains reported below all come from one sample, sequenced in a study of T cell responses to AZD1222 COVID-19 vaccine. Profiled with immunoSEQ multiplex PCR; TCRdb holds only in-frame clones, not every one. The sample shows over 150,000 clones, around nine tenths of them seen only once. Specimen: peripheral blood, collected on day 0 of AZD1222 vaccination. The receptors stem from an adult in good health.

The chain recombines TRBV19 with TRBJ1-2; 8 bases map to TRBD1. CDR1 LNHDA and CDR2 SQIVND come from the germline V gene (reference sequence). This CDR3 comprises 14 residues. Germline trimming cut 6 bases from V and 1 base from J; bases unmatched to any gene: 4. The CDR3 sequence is CASRRQGSNYGYTF. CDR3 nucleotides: TGTGCCAGTAGGAGACAGGGGAGTAACTATGGCTACACCTTC.

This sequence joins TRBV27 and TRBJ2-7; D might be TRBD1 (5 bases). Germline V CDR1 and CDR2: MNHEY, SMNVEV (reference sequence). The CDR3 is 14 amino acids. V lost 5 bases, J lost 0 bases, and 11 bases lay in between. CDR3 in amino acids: CASSPRTYSYEQYF. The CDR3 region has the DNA TGTGCCAGCAGTCCCCGGACATACTCCTACGAGCAGTACTTC.

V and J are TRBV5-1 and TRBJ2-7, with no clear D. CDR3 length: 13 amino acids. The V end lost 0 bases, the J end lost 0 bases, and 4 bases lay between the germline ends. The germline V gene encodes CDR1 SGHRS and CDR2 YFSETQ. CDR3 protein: CASSLGSSYEQYF. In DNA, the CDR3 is TGCGCCAGCAGCTTGGGCTCCTCCTACGAGCAGTACTTC.

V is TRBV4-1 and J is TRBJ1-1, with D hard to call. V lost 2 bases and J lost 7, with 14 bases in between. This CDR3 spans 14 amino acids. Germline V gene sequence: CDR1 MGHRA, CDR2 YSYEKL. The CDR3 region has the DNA TGCGCCAGCAGCCAAATCCGGGAGTCGAGTGAAGCTTTCTTT. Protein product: CASSQIRESSEAFF.

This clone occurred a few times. CDR3 nucleotides: TGTGCCAGCAGTCCCGACAGGGGTTTGAACACTGAAGCTTTCTTT. Its protein is CASSPDRGLNTEAFF. The chain couples TRBV6-5 to TRBJ1-1; 8 bases fit TRBD1. The CDR3 has 15 residues. V dropped 5 bases and J dropped 0; count of bases not matched to a gene: 5. CDR1 and CDR2 (germline): MNHEY, SVGAGI.

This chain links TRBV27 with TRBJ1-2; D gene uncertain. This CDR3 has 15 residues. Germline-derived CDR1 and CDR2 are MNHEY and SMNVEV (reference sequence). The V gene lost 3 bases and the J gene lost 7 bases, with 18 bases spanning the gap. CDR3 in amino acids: CASSLLASSKAGYTF. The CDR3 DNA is TGTGCCAGCAGTTTGTTGGCCTCCTCGAAGGCTGGCTACACCTTC.

CDR3 DNA sequence: TGTGCCAGCAGTGCTACAGGGGGCCAGAGGAACACTGAAGCTTTCTTT. Translated, it gives CASSATGGQRNTEAFF. V and J are TRBV6-4 and TRBJ1-1; 9 bases are shared with TRBD1. CDR3 size: 16 residues. Germline V gene sequence: CDR1 MRHNA, CDR2 SNTAGT. Losses at the gene ends were 4 bases for V and 1 base for J; bases not matched to a gene: 7.

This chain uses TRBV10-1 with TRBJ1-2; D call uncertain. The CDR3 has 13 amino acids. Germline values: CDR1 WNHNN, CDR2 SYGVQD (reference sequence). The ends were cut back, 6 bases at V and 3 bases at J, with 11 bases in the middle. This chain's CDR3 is CASSPFVDYGYTF. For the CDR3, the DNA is TGCGCCAGCAGCCCGTTTGTGGACTATGGCTACACCTTC.

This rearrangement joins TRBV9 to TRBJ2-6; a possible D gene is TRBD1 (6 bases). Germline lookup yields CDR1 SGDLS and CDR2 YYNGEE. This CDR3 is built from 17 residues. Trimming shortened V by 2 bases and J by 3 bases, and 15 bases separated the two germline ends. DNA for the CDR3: TGTGCCAGCAGCGTGGCACAGGGACGCAGTGGGGCCAACGTCCTGACTTTC. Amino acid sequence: CASSVAQGRSGANVLTF.

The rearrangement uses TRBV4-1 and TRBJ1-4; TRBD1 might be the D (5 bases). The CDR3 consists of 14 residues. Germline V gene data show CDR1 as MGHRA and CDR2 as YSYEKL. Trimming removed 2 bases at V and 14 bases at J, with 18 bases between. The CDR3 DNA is TGCGCCAGCAGCCAACTTAGGGGTTCATCCGGGCTGTTTTTT. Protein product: CASSQLRGSSGLFF.

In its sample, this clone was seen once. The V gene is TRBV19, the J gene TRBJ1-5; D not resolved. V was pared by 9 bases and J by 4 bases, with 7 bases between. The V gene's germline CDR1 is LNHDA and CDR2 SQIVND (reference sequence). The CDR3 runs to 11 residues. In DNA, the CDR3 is TGTGCCAGCGGTGCTAATCAGCCCCAGCATTTT. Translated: CASGANQPQHF.

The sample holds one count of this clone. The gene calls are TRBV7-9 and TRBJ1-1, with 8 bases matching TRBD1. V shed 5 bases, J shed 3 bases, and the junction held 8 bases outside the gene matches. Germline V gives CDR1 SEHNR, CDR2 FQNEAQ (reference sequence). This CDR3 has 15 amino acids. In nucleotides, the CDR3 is TGTGCCAGCAGCGCAGGGGGCGCCTCGGACACTGAAGCTTTCTTT. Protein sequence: CASSAGGASDTEAFF.

Here the CDR3 DNA reads TGTGCCAGCAGCCCGACAGGGTGGGGGAACACCGGGGAGCTGTTTTTT. This codes for CASSPTGWGNTGELFF. The V call is TRBV9, the J call TRBJ2-2; TRBD1 matches 7 bases. The CDR3 consists of 16 residues. Per the germline V gene, CDR1 is SGDLS and CDR2 is YYNGEE. J was trimmed by 1 base and V by 4 bases; bases with no gene match: 7.

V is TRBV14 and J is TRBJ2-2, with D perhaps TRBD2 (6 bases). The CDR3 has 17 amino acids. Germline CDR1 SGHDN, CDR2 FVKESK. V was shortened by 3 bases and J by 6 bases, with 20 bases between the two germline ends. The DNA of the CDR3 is TGTGCCAGCAGCCACCTCAGACGAAGTGGGAGGCCCGGGGAGCTGTTTTTT. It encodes CASSHLRRSGRPGELFF. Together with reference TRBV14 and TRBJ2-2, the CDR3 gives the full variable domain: EAGVTQFPSHSVIEKGQTVTLRCDPISGHDNLYWYRRVMGKEIKFLLHFVKESKQDESGMPNNRFLAERTGGTYSTLKVQPAELEDSGVYFCASSHLRRSGRPGELFFGEGSRLTVL.

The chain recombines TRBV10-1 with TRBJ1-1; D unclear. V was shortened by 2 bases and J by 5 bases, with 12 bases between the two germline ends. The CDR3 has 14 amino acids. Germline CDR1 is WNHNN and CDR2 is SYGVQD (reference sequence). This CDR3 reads CASSEVAWATEAFF. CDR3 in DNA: TGCGCCAGCAGTGAGGTGGCCTGGGCTACTGAAGCTTTCTTT.

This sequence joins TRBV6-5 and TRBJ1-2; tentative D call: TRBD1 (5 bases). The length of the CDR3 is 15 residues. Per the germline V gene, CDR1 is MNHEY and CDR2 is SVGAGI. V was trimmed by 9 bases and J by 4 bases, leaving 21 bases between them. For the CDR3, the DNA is TGTGCCAGGGAGGTGGGGGACCCGGGGTGCTATGGCTACACCTTC. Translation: CAREVGDPGCYGYTF.

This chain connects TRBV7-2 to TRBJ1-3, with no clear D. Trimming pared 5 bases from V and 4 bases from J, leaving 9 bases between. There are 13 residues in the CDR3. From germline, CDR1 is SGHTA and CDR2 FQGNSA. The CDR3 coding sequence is TGTGCCAGCAGCGCCCTACAGGGAAACACCATATATTTT. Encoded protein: CASSALQGNTIYF. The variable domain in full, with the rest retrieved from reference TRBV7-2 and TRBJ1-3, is GAGVSQSPSNKVTEKGKDVELRCDPISGHTALYWYRQSLGQGLEFLIYFQGNSAPDKSGLPSDRFSAERTGGSVSTLTIQRTQQEDSAVYLCASSALQGNTIYFGEGSWLTVV.

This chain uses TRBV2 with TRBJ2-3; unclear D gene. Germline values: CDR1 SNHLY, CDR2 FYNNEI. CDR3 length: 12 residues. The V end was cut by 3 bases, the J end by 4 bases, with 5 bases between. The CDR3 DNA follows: TGTGCCAGCAGTGATCCGGCAGATACGCAGTATTTT. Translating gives CASSDPADTQYF.

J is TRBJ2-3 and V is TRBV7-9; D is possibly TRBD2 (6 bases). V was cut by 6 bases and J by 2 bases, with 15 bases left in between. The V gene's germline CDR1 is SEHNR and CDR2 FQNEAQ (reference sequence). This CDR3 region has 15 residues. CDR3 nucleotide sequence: TGTGCCAGCAGGCCTTCCGGGGGACCCACAGATACGCAGTATTTT. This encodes CASRPSGGPTDTQYF.

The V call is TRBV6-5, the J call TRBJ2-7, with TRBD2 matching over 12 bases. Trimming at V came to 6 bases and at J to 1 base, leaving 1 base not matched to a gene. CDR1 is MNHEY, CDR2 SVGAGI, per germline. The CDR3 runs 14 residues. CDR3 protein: CASRTSGRSYEQYF. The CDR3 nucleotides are TGTGCCAGCAGGACTAGCGGGAGATCCTACGAGCAGTACTTC.

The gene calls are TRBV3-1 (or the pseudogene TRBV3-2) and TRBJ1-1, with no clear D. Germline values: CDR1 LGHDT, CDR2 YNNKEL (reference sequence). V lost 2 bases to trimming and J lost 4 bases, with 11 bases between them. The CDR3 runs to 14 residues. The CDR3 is CASSQRQTFTEAFF. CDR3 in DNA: TGTGCCAGCAGCCAACGACAAACCTTCACTGAAGCTTTCTTT.